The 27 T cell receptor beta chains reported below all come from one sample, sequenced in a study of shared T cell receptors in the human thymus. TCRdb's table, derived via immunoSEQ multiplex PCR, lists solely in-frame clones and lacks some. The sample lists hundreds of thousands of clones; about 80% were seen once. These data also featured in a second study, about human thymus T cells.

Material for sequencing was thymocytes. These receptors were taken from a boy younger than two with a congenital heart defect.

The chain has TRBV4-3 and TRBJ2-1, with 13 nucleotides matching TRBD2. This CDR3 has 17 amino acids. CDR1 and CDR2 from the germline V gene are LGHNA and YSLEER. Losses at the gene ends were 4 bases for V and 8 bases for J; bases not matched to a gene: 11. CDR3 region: CASSPRFRTSGSDEQFF. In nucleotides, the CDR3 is TGCGCCAGCAGCCCCAGGTTCCGGACTAGCGGGAGTGATGAGCAGTTCTTC.

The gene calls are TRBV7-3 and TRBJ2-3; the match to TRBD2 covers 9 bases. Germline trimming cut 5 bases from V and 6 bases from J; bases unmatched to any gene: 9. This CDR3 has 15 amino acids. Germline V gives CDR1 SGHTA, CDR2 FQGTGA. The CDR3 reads CASSNHSGRVDTQYF. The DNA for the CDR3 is TGTGCCAGCAGCAACCATAGCGGGAGAGTGGATACGCAGTATTTT.

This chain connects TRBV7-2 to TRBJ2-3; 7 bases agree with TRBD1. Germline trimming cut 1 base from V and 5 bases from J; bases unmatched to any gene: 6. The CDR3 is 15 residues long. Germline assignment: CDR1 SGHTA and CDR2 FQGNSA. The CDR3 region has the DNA TGTGCCAGCAGCTTAGTCGACAGGGTGGAAGATACGCAGTATTTT. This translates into CASSLVDRVEDTQYF.

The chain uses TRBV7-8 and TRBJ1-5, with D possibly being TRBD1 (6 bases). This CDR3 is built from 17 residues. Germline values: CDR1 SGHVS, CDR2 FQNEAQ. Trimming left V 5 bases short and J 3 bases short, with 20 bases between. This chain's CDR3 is CASSLKGLGGNNQPQHF. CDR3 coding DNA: TGTGCCAGCAGCCTTAAGGGCCTAGGGGGTAACAATCAGCCCCAGCATTTT.

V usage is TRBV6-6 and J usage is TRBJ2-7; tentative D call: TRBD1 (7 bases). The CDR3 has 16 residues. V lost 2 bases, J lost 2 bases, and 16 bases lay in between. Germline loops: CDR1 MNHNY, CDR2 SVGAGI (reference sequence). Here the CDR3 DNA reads TGTGCCAGCAGTTACCTAAGGGCGGGACAGACCTACGAGCAGTACTTC. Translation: CASSYLRAGQTYEQYF.

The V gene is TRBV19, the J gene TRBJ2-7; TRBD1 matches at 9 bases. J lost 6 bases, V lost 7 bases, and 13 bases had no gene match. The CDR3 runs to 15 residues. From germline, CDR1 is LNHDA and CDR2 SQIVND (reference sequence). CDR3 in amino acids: CASTGTGDRVGEQYF. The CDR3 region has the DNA TGTGCCAGTACCGGGACCGGGGACAGGGTCGGCGAGCAGTACTTC.

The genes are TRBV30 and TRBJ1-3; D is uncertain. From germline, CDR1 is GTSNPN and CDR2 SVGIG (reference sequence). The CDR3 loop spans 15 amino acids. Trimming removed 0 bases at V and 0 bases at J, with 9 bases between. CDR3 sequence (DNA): TGTGCCTGGAGTGTACACGGGAGCTCTGGAAACACCATATATTTT. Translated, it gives CAWSVHGSSGNTIYF.

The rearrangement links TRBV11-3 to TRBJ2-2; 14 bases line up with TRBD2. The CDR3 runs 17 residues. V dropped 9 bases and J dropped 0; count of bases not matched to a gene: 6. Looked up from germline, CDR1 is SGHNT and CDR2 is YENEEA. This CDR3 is CASRGLAGGPNTGELFF. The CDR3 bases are TGTGCCAGTCGAGGACTAGCGGGAGGCCCGAACACCGGGGAGCTGTTTTTT.

The CDR3 spells CASSPDIWDRGPGANVLTF. CDR3 coding DNA: TGTGCCAGTAGCCCTGATATTTGGGACAGGGGGCCCGGGGCCAACGTCCTGACTTTC. V usage is TRBV19 and J usage is TRBJ2-6, with 12 bases matching TRBD1. CDR1 and CDR2 (germline): LNHDA, SQIVND (reference sequence). Trimming at V came to 6 bases and at J to 4 bases, leaving 13 bases not matched to a gene. The CDR3 extends over 19 amino acids.

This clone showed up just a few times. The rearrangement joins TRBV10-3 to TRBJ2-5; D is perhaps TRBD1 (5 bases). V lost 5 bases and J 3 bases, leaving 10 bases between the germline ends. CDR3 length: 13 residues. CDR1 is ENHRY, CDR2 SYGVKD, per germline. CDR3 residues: CAISSTDEETQYF. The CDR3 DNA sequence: TGTGCCATCAGTTCGACAGATGAAGAGACCCAGTACTTC.

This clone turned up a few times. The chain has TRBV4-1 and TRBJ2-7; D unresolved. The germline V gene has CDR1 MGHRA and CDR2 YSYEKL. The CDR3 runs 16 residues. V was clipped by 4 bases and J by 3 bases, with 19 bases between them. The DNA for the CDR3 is TGCGCCAGCAGCCCGCTCAGAACCATCCCCTTCTACGAGCAGTACTTC. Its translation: CASSPLRTIPFYEQYF.

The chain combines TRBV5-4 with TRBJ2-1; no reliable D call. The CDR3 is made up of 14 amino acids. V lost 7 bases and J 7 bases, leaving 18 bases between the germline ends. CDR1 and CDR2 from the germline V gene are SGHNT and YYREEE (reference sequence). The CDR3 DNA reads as TGTGCCAGCGGGTCCCGATCGACTGTGAATGAGCAGTTCTTC. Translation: CASGSRSTVNEQFF. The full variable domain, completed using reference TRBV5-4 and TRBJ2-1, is ETGVTQSPTHLIKTRGQQVTLRCSSQSGHNTVSWYQQALGQGPQFIFQYYREEENGRGNFPPRFSGLQFPNYSSELNVNALELDDSALYLCASGSRSTVNEQFFGPGTRLTVL.

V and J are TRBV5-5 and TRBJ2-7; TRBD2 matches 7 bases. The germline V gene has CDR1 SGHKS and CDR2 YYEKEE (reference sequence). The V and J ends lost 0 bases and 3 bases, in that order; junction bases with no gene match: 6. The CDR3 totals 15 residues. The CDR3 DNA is TGTGCCAGCAGCTTGGTAGGGGAGGGCCACTACGAGCAGTACTTC. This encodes CASSLVGEGHYEQYF.

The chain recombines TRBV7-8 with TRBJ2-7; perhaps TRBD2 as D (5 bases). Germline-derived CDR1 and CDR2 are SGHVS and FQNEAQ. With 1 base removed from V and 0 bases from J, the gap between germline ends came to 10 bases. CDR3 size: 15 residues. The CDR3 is CASSLVQRSSYEQYF. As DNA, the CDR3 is TGTGCCAGCAGCTTAGTCCAGCGGAGCTCCTACGAGCAGTACTTC.

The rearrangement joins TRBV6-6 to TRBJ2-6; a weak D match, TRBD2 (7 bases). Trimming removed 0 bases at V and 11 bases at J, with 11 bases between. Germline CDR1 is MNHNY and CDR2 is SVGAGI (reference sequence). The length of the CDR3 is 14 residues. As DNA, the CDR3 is TGTGCCAGCAGTTACTCGAGAGGGGGGGACGTCCTGACTTTC. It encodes CASSYSRGGDVLTF.

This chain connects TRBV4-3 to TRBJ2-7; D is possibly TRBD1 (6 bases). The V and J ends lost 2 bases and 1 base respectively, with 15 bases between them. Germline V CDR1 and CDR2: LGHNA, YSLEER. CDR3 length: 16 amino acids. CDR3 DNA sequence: TGCGCCAGCAGCCAACGCACCGGGACATGTTCCTACGAGCAGTACTTC. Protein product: CASSQRTGTCSYEQYF.

CDR3 coding DNA: TGCAGTGCTCTGAGGGGGTTTAACTTCTTT. This translates into CSALRGFNFF. The chain employs TRBV20-1 and TRBJ1-1, with a tentative D call TRBD1 (6 bases). The V gene's germline CDR1 is DFQATT and CDR2 SNEGSKA (reference sequence). The V end was cut by 5 bases, the J end by 14 bases, with 15 bases between. This CDR3 is 10 amino acids long.

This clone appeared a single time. The CDR3 DNA reads as TGCGCCAGCAGCCAAGATTGGCTAGCGGGATACACCGGGGAGCTGTTTTTT. Its translation: CASSQDWLAGYTGELFF. The chain recombines TRBV4-3 with TRBJ2-2; 9 nucleotides line up with TRBD2. The J segment lost 3 bases and the V segment lost 0 bases, leaving 5 bases of the junction unmatched. This CDR3 spans 17 amino acids. Germline CDR1 LGHNA, CDR2 YSLEER.

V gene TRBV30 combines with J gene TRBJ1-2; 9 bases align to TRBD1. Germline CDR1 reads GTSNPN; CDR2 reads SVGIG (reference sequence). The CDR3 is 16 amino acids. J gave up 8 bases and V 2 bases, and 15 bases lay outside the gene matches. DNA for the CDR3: TGTGCCTGGAGTCTCAAAGAAGGGGACAGGGAAGAAGGCTACACCTTC. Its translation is CAWSLKEGDREEGYTF.

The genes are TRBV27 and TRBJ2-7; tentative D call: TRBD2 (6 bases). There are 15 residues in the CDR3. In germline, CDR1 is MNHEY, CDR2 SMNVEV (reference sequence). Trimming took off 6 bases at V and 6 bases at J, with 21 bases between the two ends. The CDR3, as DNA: TGTGCCAGCAGCCCAGGAGGGGTACGCCTAATCGAGCAGTACTTC. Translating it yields CASSPGGVRLIEQYF.

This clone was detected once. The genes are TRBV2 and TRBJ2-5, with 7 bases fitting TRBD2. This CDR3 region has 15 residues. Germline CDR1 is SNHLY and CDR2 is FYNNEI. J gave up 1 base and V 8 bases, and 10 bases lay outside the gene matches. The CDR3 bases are TGTGCCAGCGAGGTGGCGGGAGCATCCCAAGAGACCCAGTACTTC. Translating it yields CASEVAGASQETQYF.

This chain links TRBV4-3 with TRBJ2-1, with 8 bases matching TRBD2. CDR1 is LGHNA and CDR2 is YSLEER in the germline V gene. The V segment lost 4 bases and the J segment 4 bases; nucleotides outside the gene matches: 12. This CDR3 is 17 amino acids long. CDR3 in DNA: TGCGCCAGCAGCCGTTCTACTAGCGGCAGAATGTACAATGAGCAGTTCTTC. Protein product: CASSRSTSGRMYNEQFF.

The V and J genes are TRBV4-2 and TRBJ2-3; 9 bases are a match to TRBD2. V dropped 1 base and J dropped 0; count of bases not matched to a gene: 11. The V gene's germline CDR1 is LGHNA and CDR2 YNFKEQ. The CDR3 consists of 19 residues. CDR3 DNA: TGTGCCAGCAGCCAAGTGGCTAGCGGGATGGGGTCTAGCACAGATACGCAGTATTTT. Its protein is CASSQVASGMGSSTDTQYF.

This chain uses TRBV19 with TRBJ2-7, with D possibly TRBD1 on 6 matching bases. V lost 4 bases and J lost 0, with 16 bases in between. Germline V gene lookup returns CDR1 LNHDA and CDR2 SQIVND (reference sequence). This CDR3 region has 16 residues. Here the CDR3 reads CASSKTLTGHSYEQYF. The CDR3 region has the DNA TGTGCCAGTAGTAAGACTCTGACAGGACACTCCTACGAGCAGTACTTC.

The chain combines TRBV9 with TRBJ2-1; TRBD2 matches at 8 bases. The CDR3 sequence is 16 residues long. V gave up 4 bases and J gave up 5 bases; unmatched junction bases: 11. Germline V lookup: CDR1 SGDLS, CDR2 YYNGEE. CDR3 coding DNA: TGTGCCAGCAGCCCCCAGAGCGGGAGTACCCACAATGAGCAGTTCTTC. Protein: CASSPQSGSTHNEQFF.

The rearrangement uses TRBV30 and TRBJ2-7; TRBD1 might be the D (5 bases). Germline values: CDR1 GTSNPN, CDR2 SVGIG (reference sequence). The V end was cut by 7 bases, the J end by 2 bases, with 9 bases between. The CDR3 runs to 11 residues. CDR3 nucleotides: TGTGCCTCAGGGATCGCCTACGAGCAGTACTTC. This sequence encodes CASGIAYEQYF.

CDR3 loop: CARSLWTGTFGYEKLFF. Here the CDR3 DNA reads TGTGCCAGAAGCCTCTGGACAGGGACGTTCGGTTATGAAAAACTGTTTTTT. V usage is TRBV5-3 and J usage is TRBJ1-4; 8 bases align to TRBD1. TRBV5-3 is an open reading frame, and its role is uncertain. V shed 4 bases, J shed 6 bases, and the junction held 14 bases outside the gene matches. The CDR3 spans 17 residues.